Detailed here is one T cell receptor beta chain. These data originate in a study of cytomegalovirus exposure and HLA in healthy donors. PCR used 60 Vbeta primers and 13 Jbeta primers. Produced via immunoSEQ multiplex PCR; TCRdb's table is partial and in-frame only. The sample has approximately 290,000 clones, roughly 80% seen once. The CDR3 sequence is 13 residues long. Germline V gene data show CDR1 as MNHEY and CDR2 as SMNVEV (reference sequence). The sample consisted of PBMCs. The V gene is TRBV27, the J gene TRBJ2-5; D is unclear. The DNA end is more similar to TRBJ2-7, so the J call may be wrong. This clonotype was sampled from a girl aged 2-10 years in good health and CMV-seronegative. The CDR3 DNA reads TGTGCCAGCGCAAAATTAGACTCCTACGAGCAGTACTTC. It specifies CASAKLDSYEQYF.